This entry lists 27 T cell receptor beta chains sequenced from one sample in a study of shared clonotypes between healthy human individuals. Method: immunoSEQ multiplex PCR; TCRdb's copy keeps in-frame clones and lacks some. Of a few million clones listed, approximately 96% are singletons. The sequencing sample was made of naive CD4+ T cells sorted from blood. Subset indicated: CD45RA+ positively selected. The receptor source for this set is a man between 18 and 29 years old in good health.

J is TRBJ2-7 and V is TRBV11-2; D not resolved. V lost 4 bases, J lost 2 bases, and 12 bases lay in between. The CDR3 extends over 14 amino acids. Germline V gene sequence: CDR1 SGHAT, CDR2 FQNNGV. The CDR3 DNA is TGTGCCAGCAGCTCAAATCCTACCACCTACGAGCAGTACTTC. Translation gives CASSSNPTTYEQYF. Variable domain in full (rest from reference TRBV11-2 and TRBJ2-7): EAGVAQSPRYKIIEKRQSVAFWCNPISGHATLYWYQQILGQGPKLLIQFQNNGVVDDSQLPKDRFSAERLKGVDSTLKIQPAKLEDSAVYLCASSSNPTTYEQYFGPGTRLTVT.

The rearrangement joins TRBV10-3 to TRBJ2-1, with 11 bases matching TRBD2. Germline CDR1 and CDR2: ENHRY and SYGVKD. J was trimmed by 4 bases and V by 7 bases; bases with no gene match: 3. The CDR3 loop spans 14 amino acids. This CDR3 is CAITTSGVYNEQFF. The CDR3 DNA follows: TGTGCCATCACGACTAGCGGGGTTTACAATGAGCAGTTCTTC.

This chain joins TRBV5-1 and TRBJ2-5; possibly TRBD1 for D (6 bases). CDR1 SGHRS and CDR2 YFSETQ come from the germline V gene. CDR3 length: 16 residues. With 4 bases removed from V and 1 base from J, the gap between germline ends came to 17 bases. CDR3 protein: CASSLFPQGAQETQYF. DNA of the CDR3: TGCGCCAGCAGCCTATTTCCACAGGGTGCCCAAGAGACCCAGTACTTC.

This chain joins TRBV6-1 and TRBJ2-5, with 9 bases identical to TRBD2. The V gene's germline CDR1 is MNHNS and CDR2 SASEGT. With V trimmed by 2 bases and J by 5 bases, 3 bases remained unmatched. The CDR3 has 14 amino acids. Here the CDR3 DNA reads TGTGCCAGCAGTGAACAAGCGGGAGGCGAGACCCAGTACTTC. Translating gives CASSEQAGGETQYF.

Turning to this clone: Other DNA sequences in this sample translate to the same CDR3. The chain links TRBV11-2 to TRBJ2-7, with D hard to call. The CDR3 has 13 amino acids. V lost 3 bases to trimming and J lost 3 bases, with 9 bases between them. Per germline, CDR1 SGHAT and CDR2 FQNNGV. The CDR3 spells CASSFSPGYEQYF. For the CDR3, the DNA is TGTGCCAGCAGCTTCTCCCCCGGCTACGAGCAGTACTTC.

V gene TRBV28 combines with J gene TRBJ2-7; TRBD1 agrees at 9 bases. The CDR3 has 15 amino acids. V shed 5 bases and J 3 bases; nucleotides not matched to a gene: 8. The germline CDR1 and CDR2 sequences are MDHEN and SYDVKM. The CDR3 loop is CASSQPGQGRYEQYF. CDR3 nucleotides: TGTGCCAGCAGTCAGCCGGGACAGGGACGCTACGAGCAGTACTTC. The complete variable domain, with remaining parts taken from reference TRBV28 and TRBJ2-7, reads DVKVTQSSRYLVKRTGEKVFLECVQDMDHENMFWYRQDPGLGLRLIYFSYDVKMKEKGDIPEGYSVSREKKERFSLILESASTNQTSMYLCASSQPGQGRYEQYFGPGTRLTVT.

The chain couples TRBV28 to TRBJ1-2; 11 nucleotides match TRBD1. Germline V lookup: CDR1 MDHEN, CDR2 SYDVKM. V dropped 5 bases and J dropped 6; count of bases not matched to a gene: 20. CDR3 size: 19 residues. The CDR3 spells CASSRILQYTGTGGHGYTF. CDR3 nucleotide sequence: TGTGCCAGCAGTCGAATCCTCCAATATACCGGGACAGGGGGTCATGGCTACACCTTC.

The chain joins TRBV7-9 to TRBJ1-6, with D hard to call. This CDR3 spans 14 amino acids. V was trimmed by 0 bases and J by 3 bases, leaving 3 bases between them. CDR1 is SEHNR, CDR2 FQNEAQ, per germline (reference sequence). CDR3 nucleotides: TGTGCCAGCAGCTTAGCGAACTATAATTCACCCCTCCACTTT. It specifies CASSLANYNSPLHF.

The genes are TRBV6-1 and TRBJ2-1; 8 bases fit TRBD1. The CDR3 is 15 residues long. V gave up 6 bases and J gave up 7 bases; unmatched junction bases: 11. Germline V gene lookup returns CDR1 MNHNS and CDR2 SASEGT. Here the CDR3 reads CASRTGTGGWNEQFF. In DNA form, the CDR3 reads TGTGCCAGCAGGACCGGGACAGGAGGATGGAATGAGCAGTTCTTC.

This clone appeared a single time. The chain carries TRBV30 and TRBJ1-5, with D possibly matching TRBD1 (6 bases). Germline V gene lookup returns CDR1 GTSNPN and CDR2 SVGIG (reference sequence). The CDR3 is made up of 14 amino acids. Between the trimmed V and J ends, which lost 2 bases and 9 bases, there was a span of 17 bases. The CDR3 here is CAWSRETGFGPQHF. As DNA, the CDR3 is TGTGCCTGGAGTCGGGAGACAGGTTTTGGGCCCCAGCATTTT.

In its sample, this clone was seen once. The chain combines TRBV5-1 with TRBJ1-2; 8 bases match TRBD1. The V gene's germline CDR1 is SGHRS and CDR2 YFSETQ. The CDR3 is 15 amino acids. Trimming cost V 4 bases and J 1 base; bases outside gene matches: 6. In nucleotides, the CDR3 is TGCGCCAGCAGCAGAGGGACAGGAGGTAACTATGGCTACACCTTC. Its translation is CASSRGTGGNYGYTF.

The rearrangement links TRBV5-8 to TRBJ2-1; D unresolved. Germline V gives CDR1 SGHTS, CDR2 YDEGEE. CDR3 length equals 15 residues. V dropped 0 bases and J dropped 4 bases, with 11 bases sitting between them. CDR3 residues: CASSLAGLVYNEQFF. CDR3 sequence (DNA): TGTGCCAGCAGCTTGGCCGGGCTCGTATACAATGAGCAGTTCTTC. Full variable domain (missing parts from reference TRBV5-8 and TRBJ2-1): EAGVTQSPTHLIKTRGQQATLRCSPISGHTSVYWYQQALGLGLQFLLWYDEGEERNRGNFPPRFSGRQFPNYSSELNVNALELEDSALYLCASSLAGLVYNEQFFGPGTRLTVL.

The rearrangement joins TRBV7-2 to TRBJ2-1; 7 bases are a match to TRBD1. Germline CDR1 SGHTA, CDR2 FQGNSA. The CDR3 has 18 residues. The junction had 18 bases not matched to a gene; V was cut back by 3 bases and J by 7 bases. CDR3 loop: CASSLRGTPTGVGNEQFF. The DNA of the CDR3 is TGTGCCAGCAGCTTGAGGGGGACGCCTACAGGGGTCGGAAATGAGCAGTTCTTC.

The chain couples TRBV2 to TRBJ1-2, with 9 bases fitting TRBD1. The CDR3 extends over 15 amino acids. Trimming at V came to 2 bases and at J to 2 bases, leaving 3 bases not matched to a gene. Germline V lookup: CDR1 SNHLY, CDR2 FYNNEI. This CDR3 is CASSENRGLNYGYTF. As DNA, the CDR3 is TGTGCCAGCAGTGAAAACAGGGGGCTGAACTATGGCTACACCTTC.

This clone has only a few counts. The V and J genes are TRBV5-4 and TRBJ2-7, with a tentative D call TRBD1 (7 bases). The CDR3 is 14 residues long. CDR1 and CDR2 (germline): SGHNT, YYREEE (reference sequence). V shed 0 bases and J shed 6 bases, with 13 bases lying between them. CDR3 sequence (DNA): TGTGCCAGCAGCTTGGGGGCAGGGGGGCGCGAGCAGTACTTC. It translates to CASSLGAGGREQYF. The whole variable domain, remainder taken from reference TRBV5-4 and TRBJ2-7, is ETGVTQSPTHLIKTRGQQVTLRCSSQSGHNTVSWYQQALGQGPQFIFQYYREEENGRGNFPPRFSGLQFPNYSSELNVNALELDDSALYLCASSLGAGGREQYFGPGTRLTVT.

V usage is TRBV18 and J usage is TRBJ1-2; D is perhaps TRBD1 (5 bases). CDR1 is KGHSH, CDR2 LQKENI, per germline. The CDR3 has 16 residues. V lost 0 bases and J 1 base, leaving 12 bases between the germline ends. CDR3 in amino acids: CASSPPRGSLNYGYTF. CDR3 nucleotides: TGTGCCAGCTCACCACCGCGGGGGTCCCTTAACTATGGCTACACCTTC.

The J gene is TRBJ2-1, the V gene TRBV5-1, with TRBD2 identical over 9 bases. J was trimmed by 9 bases and V by 0 bases; bases with no gene match: 7. The CDR3 extends over 15 amino acids. The V gene's germline CDR1 is SGHRS and CDR2 YFSETQ. In DNA form, the CDR3 reads TGCGCCAGCAGCTTGGGTGGGTTGACTAGCGGTGAGCAGTTCTTC. Translating gives CASSLGGLTSGEQFF.

The chain carries TRBV11-2 and TRBJ2-7; TRBD2 agrees at 10 bases. Trimming took 6 bases from V and 6 from J; bases not matched to a gene: 11. CDR1 SGHAT and CDR2 FQNNGV come from the germline V gene. This CDR3 spans 15 amino acids. DNA of the CDR3: TGTGCCAGCAGGTTCGAAGCTAGCGGGAGACGCGAGCAGTACTTC. The encoded protein is CASRFEASGRREQYF.

The chain combines TRBV10-1 with TRBJ2-3; D is unclear. V lost 3 bases and J 1 base, leaving 8 bases between the germline ends. CDR3 size: 14 residues. CDR1 is WNHNN, CDR2 SYGVQD, per germline (reference sequence). The CDR3 reads CASSDSGRTDTQYF. The CDR3 bases are TGCGCCAGCAGTGACAGTGGTCGCACAGATACGCAGTATTTT.

Comments on this clone: Other DNA sequences in the same sample also yield this CDR3. The chain links TRBV11-2 to TRBJ2-7; D is undetermined. Trimming cost V 1 base and J 3 bases, with 4 bases left between them. The CDR3 extends over 12 amino acids. Germline V gene sequence: CDR1 SGHAT, CDR2 FQNNGV. DNA for the CDR3: TGTGCCAGCAGCTTAGGATACTACGAGCAGTACTTC. It yields the protein CASSLGYYEQYF.

The chain has TRBV10-3 and TRBJ2-2, with D hard to call. The CDR3 contains 14 residues. V lost 7 bases and J 0 bases, leaving 9 bases between the germline ends. CDR1 and CDR2 (germline): ENHRY, SYGVKD. The CDR3 nucleotides are TGTGCCATCAACGTCGCCGCGAACACCGGGGAGCTGTTTTTT. It specifies CAINVAANTGELFF.

A single count supports this clone. CDR3 residues: CASSKVTGGRQPQHF. The CDR3, as DNA: TGTGCCAGCAGCAAAGTGACAGGGGGGCGGCAGCCCCAGCATTTT. The chain joins TRBV21-1 to TRBJ1-5; the table's TRBD1 call for D was not verified on the DNA. TRBV21-1 is tagged as a pseudogene. CDR3 length equals 15 residues.

This chain connects TRBV9 to TRBJ2-3; weak D call: TRBD1 (6 bases). Trimming removed 3 bases from V and 6 bases from J, with 20 bases in between. The CDR3 runs to 16 residues. Germline assignment: CDR1 SGDLS and CDR2 YYNGEE. In DNA, the CDR3 is TGTGCCAGCAGCGGCGAACAGGGAGCCGCGTGGGATACGCAGTATTTT. This gives the protein CASSGEQGAAWDTQYF.

The V and J genes are TRBV4-1 and TRBJ1-3; D is possibly TRBD1 (5 bases). V was trimmed by 1 base and J by 0 bases, leaving 10 bases between them. CDR1 and CDR2 (germline): MGHRA, YSYEKL. This CDR3 has 16 residues. CDR3 residues: CASSQGQGLSGNTIYF. Here the CDR3 DNA reads TGCGCCAGCAGCCAAGGGCAGGGACTCTCTGGAAACACCATATATTTT.

The J gene is TRBJ2-5, the V gene TRBV5-1, with TRBD2 matching over 8 bases. The CDR3 sequence is 15 residues long. Looked up from germline, CDR1 is SGHRS and CDR2 is YFSETQ. Germline trimming cut 1 base from V and 3 bases from J; bases unmatched to any gene: 5. The CDR3 spells CASSLQSGGKETQYF. The CDR3 DNA reads as TGCGCCAGCAGCTTGCAAAGCGGGGGCAAAGAGACCCAGTACTTC.

The chain carries TRBV7-9 and TRBJ1-2; weak D call: TRBD1 (5 bases). This CDR3 is 14 amino acids long. The germline gives CDR1 SEHNR, CDR2 FQNEAQ (reference sequence). Trimming took 1 base from V and 8 from J, leaving 14 bases between them. The CDR3 here is CASSLEGTGIGYTF. As DNA, the CDR3 is TGTGCCAGCAGCTTAGAAGGGACCGGAATCGGCTACACCTTC.

Details on this clone: Different DNA sequences within this sample yield the same CDR3. The chain has TRBV6-5 and TRBJ2-7, with 8 bases aligning to TRBD2. V shed 6 bases and J 3 bases; nucleotides not matched to a gene: 10. CDR1 and CDR2 from the germline V gene are MNHEY and SVGAGI. This CDR3 has 15 amino acids. CDR3 loop: CASSSQTSGSYEQYF. The CDR3 nucleotides are TGTGCCAGCAGCTCGCAGACCAGCGGGAGCTACGAGCAGTACTTC.